This TCR beta chain is drawn from a study of T-cell memory formation after mild COVID-19. The study's findings and limits: Clones from the second wave (peaking day 37) had unconfirmed SARS-CoV-2 specificity. CD4+ clones that contracted lay mainly in CM and EM; CD8+ ones lay in EMRA.

V was clipped by 6 bases and J by 0 bases; unmatched bases: 9. This CDR3 has 16 amino acids. TCRdb reprocessed the 5' RACE reads with MiXCR, giving one entry per CDR3 protein. The table includes 120,000 to 150,000 distinct CDR3 sequences, 14% detected once. Details on this clonotype: Its target is not known.

What was sequenced was PBMCs or a T cell subset sorted from them (not recorded which). J is TRBJ2-7 and V is TRBV12-3 or TRBV12-4, with TRBD1 matching over 9 bases. The sequence was collected from an adult woman who had mild COVID-19 (a few samples of this study predate the infection). Cell type and time point are not known. The CDR3 is CASSHSGTGTSYEQYF. In DNA, the CDR3 is TGTGCCAGCAGCCACTCCGGGACAGGGACCTCCTACGAGCAGTACTTC.